Listed here is a single T cell receptor beta chain. These data are taken from a study of blood T cell repertoires in COVID-19. V was trimmed by 5 bases and J by 6 bases, leaving 7 bases between them. Looked up from germline, CDR1 is DFQATT and CDR2 is SNEGSKA (reference sequence). The CDR3 totals 10 residues. This table comes from immunoSEQ multiplex PCR, and its TCRdb copy is limited to in-frame clones, with some not included. This sample carries 190,000 or so clones, 80% to 90% of them seen once, and the ten largest clones take about 0.95%. V gene TRBV20-1 combines with J gene TRBJ1-2; weak D call: TRBD1 (5 bases). Input material: peripheral blood. The clonotype originates from a woman in her late teens or twenties who had recovered from COVID-19. DNA of the CDR3: TGCAGTGCTTTAGGGGATGGCTACACCTTC. Amino acids: CSALGDGYTF.